These T cell receptor beta chains were read from a single sample in a study of cytomegalovirus exposure and HLA in healthy donors. Sequencing used immunoSEQ multiplex PCR; TCRdb keeps in-frame clones, though not all of them. The sample yields around 72,000 clones, approximately 70% seen once. The sample was PBMCs. The origin of the receptors is a man in his forties or fifties in good health and CMV-seropositive. Each CDR3 is given with its conserved first and last residue. The D gene is left open where the match is weak. Clone size, where shown, is once, few, many, or a class for clones that have expanded.

size: few
D: -
J: TRBJ1-2
V: TRBV7-9
DNA: TGTGCCAGCAGCCAAAGGTTCCGGGAGGACGGTGGCTACACCTTC
CDR3: CASSQRFREDGGYTF

size: -
D: -
J: TRBJ1-1
V: TRBV2
DNA: TGTGCCAGCAGTGACACAGGGTTCACTGAAGCTTTCTTT
CDR3: CASSDTGFTEAFF

size: -
D: -
J: TRBJ2-3
V: TRBV12-5
DNA: TGTGCTAGTGGTTTGGATATAGATACGCAGTATTTT
CDR3: CASGLDIDTQYF

size: few
D: TRBD1
J: TRBJ2-7
V: TRBV10-1
DNA: TGCGCCACCAACTCCGGGACAGGGATGGAGCAGTACTTC
CDR3: CATNSGTGMEQYF

size: few
D: TRBD2
J: TRBJ2-6
V: TRBV9
DNA: TGTGCCAGCAGCGTGGGCGGGGGGGCCCCGGGGGCCAACGTCCTGACTTTC
CDR3: CASSVGGGAPGANVLTF

size: -
D: -
J: TRBJ1-6
V: TRBV29-1
DNA: TGCAGCGTTGAAGATCCTCGGGGGGGCGGCGACTATAATTCACCCCTCCACTTT
CDR3: CSVEDPRGGGDYNSPLHF

size: -
D: -
J: TRBJ2-2
V: TRBV5-1
DNA: TGCGCCAGCAGCTTGTGGAGGGGGACAGTCACCGGGGAGCTGTTTTTT
CDR3: CASSLWRGTVTGELFF

size: few
D: -
J: TRBJ2-7
V: TRBV2
DNA: TGTGCCAGCAGTGAAGGGTATGGTGACTCCTACGAGCAGTACTTC
CDR3: CASSEGYGDSYEQYF

size: -
D: -
J: TRBJ2-1
V: TRBV2
DNA: TGTGCCAGCTCAACAGGGGACTTTGTGAATGAGCAGTTCTTC
CDR3: CASSTGDFVNEQFF

size: -
D: TRBD1
J: TRBJ2-5
V: TRBV15
DNA: TGTGCCACCAGCAGAGTCGGGACAGGGGTCCAAGAGACCCAGTACTTC
CDR3: CATSRVGTGVQETQYF

size: -
D: -
J: TRBJ1-3
V: TRBV7-9
DNA: TGTGCCAGCAGCTTGGACAGCGGAAACACCATATATTTT
CDR3: CASSLDSGNTIYF

size: -
D: TRBD1
J: TRBJ1-1
V: TRBV5-4
DNA: TGTGCCAGCAGCGCACTCGACAGGGGTACCGCTGAAGCTTTCTTT
CDR3: CASSALDRGTAEAFF

size: -
D: -
J: TRBJ2-6
V: TRBV6-1
DNA: TGTGCCAGCAGTGCCGGACAACCCTCTGGGGCCAACGTCCTGACTTTC
CDR3: CASSAGQPSGANVLTF

size: -
D: -
J: TRBJ2-1
V: TRBV10-3
DNA: TGTGCCACTAAGGCCGACAGTAGCTCCTACAATGAGCAGTTCTTC
CDR3: CATKADSSSYNEQFF

size: -
D: -
J: TRBJ2-7
V: TRBV20-1
DNA: TGCAGTGCTAGTCGCGCCTACGAGCAGTACTTC
CDR3: CSASRAYEQYF

size: -
D: TRBD2
J: TRBJ2-3
V: TRBV6-5
DNA: TGTGCCTCAAAACCAGCGGGGAGCACAGATACGCAGTATTTT
CDR3: CASKPAGSTDTQYF

size: few
D: -
J: TRBJ2-7
V: TRBV5-1
DNA: TGCGCCAGCAGCTTGGCGTCAGGGGATAAGCAGTACTTC
CDR3: CASSLASGDKQYF

size: -
D: TRBD2
J: TRBJ2-3
V: TRBV10-3
DNA: TGTGCCATCAGTTATAGCGGGGGGCTAGATACGCAGTATTTT
CDR3: CAISYSGGLDTQYF

size: few
D: -
J: TRBJ2-7
V: TRBV7-2
DNA: TGTGCCAGCAGCGACCCGGGACTCGCGCAGTACTTC
CDR3: CASSDPGLAQYF

size: -
D: -
J: TRBJ2-7
V: TRBV28
DNA: TGTGCCAGCAGTTTTGTGGTAGCCGAGCAGTACTTC
CDR3: CASSFVVAEQYF

size: -
D: -
J: TRBJ1-2
V: TRBV6-5
DNA: TGTGTCAGCAGTTACTCAGCTCTGAGGAATAACTATGGCTACACCTTC
CDR3: CVSSYSALRNNYGYTF

size: few
D: TRBD2
J: TRBJ2-1
V: TRBV6-4
DNA: TGTGCCAGCAGTGATGTCGGGGGGGCCTCTAGCGATGAGCAGTTCTTC
CDR3: CASSDVGGASSDEQFF

size: -
D: TRBD1
J: TRBJ2-7
V: TRBV15
DNA: TGTGCCACCAGCAGAGCTCTTTGGGACAGCTCCTACGAGCAGTACTTC
CDR3: CATSRALWDSSYEQYF

size: -
D: -
J: TRBJ1-1
V: TRBV5-1
DNA: TGCGCCAGCAGCTTGTGGGGGGGCACTGAAGCTTTCTTT
CDR3: CASSLWGGTEAFF

size: -
D: -
J: TRBJ2-6
V: TRBV5-1
DNA: TGCGCCAGCTCCCCTTTCAGGGACTCTGGGGCCAACGTCCTGACTTTC
CDR3: CASSPFRDSGANVLTF

size: -
D: TRBD1
J: TRBJ1-4
V: TRBV30
DNA: TGTGCCTGGGGGGGACAGGATGAAAAACTGTTTTTT
CDR3: CAWGGQDEKLFF

size: -
D: TRBD1
J: TRBJ2-7
V: TRBV6-1
DNA: TGTGCCAGCAGTCCAGGGACAGGGAGGCAGGAGCAGTACTTC
CDR3: CASSPGTGRQEQYF

size: few
D: -
J: TRBJ1-3
V: TRBV28
DNA: TGTGCCAGCAGTTTAGTGATAGCGGGCAGAACTGGAAACACCATATATTTT
CDR3: CASSLVIAGRTGNTIYF

size: few
D: -
J: TRBJ1-4
V: TRBV4-1
DNA: TGCGCCAGCAGCCCTTTAAAAAGCACAGGAGTCCCAGGTCGTAATGAAAAACTGTTTTTT
CDR3: CASSPLKSTGVPGRNEKLFF

size: -
D: -
J: TRBJ2-1
V: TRBV6-5
DNA: TGTGCCAGCAGGCTCAGGGCTGAGCAGTTCTTC
CDR3: CASRLRAEQFF

size: -
D: -
J: TRBJ2-7
V: TRBV13
DNA: TGTGCCAGCAACAACAGGGCGACCTACGAGCAGTACTTC
CDR3: CASNNRATYEQYF

size: -
D: TRBD1
J: TRBJ1-6
V: TRBV4-3
DNA: TGCGCCAGCAGCCAAGATGGGACAGGGAGGGGTAATTCACCCCTCCACTTT
CDR3: CASSQDGTGRGNSPLHF

size: -
D: -
J: TRBJ1-2
V: TRBV7-9
DNA: TGTGCCAGCAGCTTGGGACAAAGCTATGGCTACACCTTC
CDR3: CASSLGQSYGYTF

size: -
D: -
J: TRBJ2-1
V: TRBV27
DNA: TGTGCCAGCAGTTTTAGGGACTTATCCTACAATGAGCAGTTCTTC
CDR3: CASSFRDLSYNEQFF

size: -
D: -
J: TRBJ2-5
V: TRBV2
DNA: TGTGCCAGCAGAGGGAGGGGGGGGGAACCCGCGCCCCAGTACTTC
CDR3: CASRGRGGEPAPQYF

size: -
D: TRBD1
J: TRBJ1-1
V: TRBV19
DNA: TGTGCCAGTCATTTGACAGGGGGGTTAAACACTGAAGCTTTCTTT
CDR3: CASHLTGGLNTEAFF

size: few
D: -
J: TRBJ2-1
V: TRBV14
DNA: TGTGCCAGCAGCCAAGGACGGAGGGATGAGCAGTTCTTC
CDR3: CASSQGRRDEQFF

size: -
D: -
J: TRBJ1-4
V: TRBV5-1
DNA: TGCGCCAGCAGCTTTACGACGGGAAAGGAAAAACTGTTTTTT
CDR3: CASSFTTGKEKLFF

size: -
D: -
J: TRBJ1-4
V: TRBV7-9
DNA: TGTGCCAGCAGCCCCGATATGAGTTCTAATGAAAAACTGTTTTTT
CDR3: CASSPDMSSNEKLFF

size: -
D: TRBD1
J: TRBJ2-5
V: TRBV5-1
DNA: TGCGCCAGCAGCTCCTTGGGACAGTGGCCAGAGACCCAGTACTTC
CDR3: CASSSLGQWPETQYF

size: -
D: -
J: TRBJ1-2
V: TRBV30
DNA: TGTGCCTGGAGTAAGAATCTTGGGGGAGGTGGCTACACCTTC
CDR3: CAWSKNLGGGGYTF

size: once
D: -
J: TRBJ2-7
V: TRBV30
DNA: TGTGCCTGGAGCCGGGGAGTGGACGAGCAGTACTTC
CDR3: CAWSRGVDEQYF

size: -
D: -
J: TRBJ1-1
V: TRBV19
DNA: TGTGCCAGCAGCGGGGACCTCCCGCTTCGGGGGAACACTGAAGCTTTCTTT
CDR3: CASSGDLPLRGNTEAFF

size: -
D: -
J: TRBJ2-1
V: TRBV7-8
DNA: TGTGCCAGCAGTCGACGCACAGTGAATGAGCAGTTCTTC
CDR3: CASSRRTVNEQFF

size: -
D: -
J: TRBJ2-7
V: TRBV30
DNA: TGTGCCTGGAGTGACGCGGGGGCGGGGCACGAGCAGTACTTC
CDR3: CAWSDAGAGHEQYF

size: -
D: TRBD1
J: TRBJ1-4
V: TRBV7-8
DNA: TGTGCCAGCAGCCCAGGGGGGACAGCCATCGGGAAACTGTTTTTT
CDR3: CASSPGGTAIGKLFF

size: few
D: TRBD2
J: TRBJ2-1
V: TRBV5-1
DNA: TGCGCCAGCAGCTTGAGTCCGGCGGGGGGACTCTACAATGAGCAGTTCTTC
CDR3: CASSLSPAGGLYNEQFF

size: once
D: TRBD1
J: TRBJ2-7
V: TRBV9
DNA: TGTGCCAGCAGTGAAGAGACCGGGACAGGAGGTGACGAGCAGTACTTC
CDR3: CASSEETGTGGDEQYF